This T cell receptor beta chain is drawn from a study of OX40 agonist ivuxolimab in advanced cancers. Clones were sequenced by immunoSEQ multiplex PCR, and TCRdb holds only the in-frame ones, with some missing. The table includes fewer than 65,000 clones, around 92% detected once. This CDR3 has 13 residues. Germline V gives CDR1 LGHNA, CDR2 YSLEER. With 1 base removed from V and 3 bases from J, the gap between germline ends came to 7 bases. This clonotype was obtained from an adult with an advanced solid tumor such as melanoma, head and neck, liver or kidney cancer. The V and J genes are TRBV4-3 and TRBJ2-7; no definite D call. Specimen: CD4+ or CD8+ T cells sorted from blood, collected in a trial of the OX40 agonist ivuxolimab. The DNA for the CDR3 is TGCGCCAGCAGCCAAGGCGTTTTCTACGAGCAGTACTTC. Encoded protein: CASSQGVFYEQYF.